Listed below are T cell receptor beta chains from one sample, sequenced in a study of T cell responses to AZD1222 COVID-19 vaccine. Assay used: immunoSEQ multiplex PCR; TCRdb lists only in-frame clones, some missing. The table records tens of thousands of clones, 92% of them present only once. This sample comprised peripheral blood, obtained 28 days after the second AZD1222 dose. The receptor source for this set is an adult who received the AZD1222 COVID-19 vaccine. CDR3s include the opening cysteine and the closing phenylalanine or tryptophan. The order of the fields is V gene, clone size, J gene, D gene, CDR3 protein, CDR3 DNA. D genes are given only for firm matches. Rows give clone size only sometimes, using once, few, many, or a class for an expanded clone.

V: TRBV3-1/TRBV3-2; size: NA; J: TRBJ1-4; D: NA; CDR3: CASSQMTAIEKLFF; DNA: TGTGCCAGCAGCCAAATGACAGCTATTGAAAAACTGTTTTTT
V: TRBV6-2/TRBV6-3; size: NA; J: TRBJ2-3; D: NA; CDR3: CASSASNTQYF; DNA: TGTGCCAGCAGCGCCAGCAATACGCAGTATTTT
V: TRBV3-1/TRBV3-2; size: NA; J: TRBJ2-1; D: TRBD1; CDR3: CASSQDRDRVSFF; DNA: TGTGCCAGCAGCCAAGATCGAGACAGGGTAAGCTTCTTC
V: TRBV27; size: NA; J: TRBJ2-7; D: NA; CDR3: CASRAGAEDFYEQYF; DNA: TGTGCCAGTCGTGCAGGGGCGGAAGACTTCTACGAGCAGTACTTC
V: TRBV5-1; size: once; J: TRBJ1-2; D: NA; CDR3: CASSSQEGKYGYTF; DNA: TGCGCCAGCAGCTCCCAGGAGGGGAAGTATGGCTACACCTTC
V: TRBV7-2; size: NA; J: TRBJ1-1; D: NA; CDR3: CASSNTGWESAFF; DNA: TGTGCCAGCAGCAATACAGGTTGGGAGTCTGCTTTCTTT
V: TRBV10-3; size: NA; J: TRBJ1-2; D: NA; CDR3: CAISEKGVDYGYTF; DNA: TGTGCCATCAGTGAGAAGGGAGTCGACTATGGCTACACCTTC
V: TRBV11-3; size: NA; J: TRBJ2-1; D: TRBD2; CDR3: CASSLDPGLAGNRGNEQFF; DNA: TGTGCCAGCAGCTTAGACCCAGGACTAGCGGGCAACAGGGGCAATGAGCAGTTCTTC
V: TRBV13; size: NA; J: TRBJ1-2; D: NA; CDR3: CASSLRGIYGYTF; DNA: TGTGCCAGCAGCTTACGGGGTATCTATGGCTACACCTTC
V: TRBV5-4; size: NA; J: TRBJ2-5; D: NA; CDR3: CASSLKVTVQETQYF; DNA: TGTGCCAGCAGCTTGAAAGTGACTGTTCAAGAGACCCAGTACTTC
V: TRBV28; size: NA; J: TRBJ1-2; D: NA; CDR3: CASSFRGGAYYGYTF; DNA: TGTGCCAGCAGTTTTCGGGGGGGCGCTTATTATGGCTACACCTTC
V: TRBV5-1; size: NA; J: TRBJ1-1; D: NA; CDR3: CASSLGGRNTEAFF; DNA: TGCGCCAGCAGCTTGGGGGGTCGGAACACTGAAGCTTTCTTT
V: TRBV28; size: NA; J: TRBJ1-2; D: NA; CDR3: CASSFPYGEGYTF; DNA: TGTGCCAGCAGTTTCCCCTATGGGGAAGGCTACACCTTC
V: TRBV2; size: NA; J: TRBJ2-1; D: TRBD2; CDR3: CASRGGLAGMGEQFF; DNA: TGTGCCAGCCGAGGGGGACTAGCGGGAATGGGTGAGCAGTTCTTC
V: TRBV5-8; size: NA; J: TRBJ1-6; D: NA; CDR3: CASSLGTARFNSPLHF; DNA: TGTGCCAGCAGCTTGGGGACAGCGCGCTTTAATTCACCCCTCCACTTT
V: TRBV6-6; size: NA; J: TRBJ1-2; D: NA; CDR3: CASSQTSNYGYTF; DNA: TGTGCCAGCAGTCAAACCTCGAACTATGGCTACACCTTC
V: TRBV5-1; size: few; J: TRBJ2-1; D: NA; CDR3: CASSLAGGAYNEQFF; DNA: TGCGCCAGCAGCTTGGCCGGCGGGGCCTACAATGAGCAGTTCTTC
V: TRBV10-2; size: NA; J: TRBJ2-2; D: TRBD2; CDR3: CAYRTSGGTGELFF; DNA: TGCGCCTATCGGACTAGCGGTGGTACCGGGGAGCTGTTTTTT
V: TRBV5-1; size: NA; J: TRBJ1-2; D: NA; CDR3: CASSVERDIGGYTF; DNA: TGCGCCAGCAGCGTTGAACGGGACATAGGTGGCTACACCTTC
V: TRBV28; size: NA; J: TRBJ2-7; D: NA; CDR3: CASSGAEPRRQYF; DNA: TGTGCCAGCAGTGGGGCCGAACCAAGGCGACAGTACTTC
V: TRBV6-1; size: NA; J: TRBJ1-4; D: NA; CDR3: CASSESGTNEKLFF; DNA: TGTGCCAGCAGTGAATCAGGGACAAATGAAAAACTGTTTTTT
V: TRBV12-3/TRBV12-4; size: NA; J: TRBJ1-6; D: NA; CDR3: CASSFNNSPLHF; DNA: TGTGCCAGCAGTTTTAATAATTCACCCCTCCACTTT
V: TRBV13; size: once; J: TRBJ1-1; D: NA; CDR3: CASSLDQNTEAFF; DNA: TGTGCCAGCAGCTTAGACCAGAACACTGAAGCTTTCTTT
V: TRBV2; size: few; J: TRBJ1-3; D: NA; CDR3: CASSRPGVRGHSGNTIYF; DNA: TGTGCCAGCAGTCGCCCAGGGGTCCGGGGGCACTCTGGAAACACCATATATTTT
V: TRBV10-3; size: NA; J: TRBJ1-4; D: TRBD1; CDR3: CAISEPGGRDEKLFF; DNA: TGTGCCATCAGTGAGCCAGGGGGCAGGGATGAAAAACTGTTTTTT
V: TRBV7-3; size: NA; J: TRBJ2-7; D: NA; CDR3: CASSLQGGYEQYF; DNA: TGTGCCAGCAGCTTACAAGGGGGCTACGAGCAGTACTTC
V: TRBV5-1; size: NA; J: TRBJ2-3; D: TRBD2; CDR3: CASRKDGRNTDTQYF; DNA: TGCGCCAGCAGAAAGGACGGGAGGAACACAGATACGCAGTATTTT
V: TRBV21-1; size: NA; J: TRBJ1-3; D: NA; CDR3: CASSKTVSGNTIYF; DNA: TGTGCCAGCAGCAAAACAGTCTCTGGAAACACCATATATTTT
V: TRBV6-2/TRBV6-3; size: once; J: TRBJ1-1; D: TRBD1; CDR3: CASIPLTGGDRYTEAFF; DNA: TGTGCCAGCATCCCCTTGACAGGGGGGGACAGGTACACTGAAGCTTTCTTT
V: TRBV5-1; size: NA; J: TRBJ2-1; D: NA; CDR3: CASSSGQLSYNEQFF; DNA: TGCGCCAGCAGCTCCGGACAGCTCTCCTACAATGAGCAGTTCTTC
V: TRBV5-1; size: NA; J: TRBJ2-3; D: TRBD2; CDR3: CASSPRGGDADTQYF; DNA: TGCGCCAGCAGTCCTCGGGGAGGGGATGCAGATACGCAGTATTTT
V: TRBV7-9; size: NA; J: TRBJ2-1; D: NA; CDR3: CASSLRGDEQFF; DNA: TGTGCCAGCAGCTTAAGGGGGGATGAGCAGTTCTTC
V: TRBV19; size: NA; J: TRBJ1-2; D: NA; CDR3: CASSMENLPYGYTF; DNA: TGTGCCAGTAGTATGGAAAACTTACCCTATGGCTACACCTTC
V: TRBV24-1; size: once; J: TRBJ2-2; D: NA; CDR3: CATSDPRGYGGELFF; DNA: TGTGCCACCAGTGACCCCCGGGGGTATGGCGGGGAGCTGTTTTTT
V: TRBV9; size: NA; J: TRBJ2-2; D: NA; CDR3: CASNQGWTGELFF; DNA: TGTGCCAGCAACCAGGGGTGGACCGGGGAGCTGTTTTTT
V: TRBV28; size: NA; J: TRBJ2-3; D: NA; CDR3: CASSVLTAFKERTDTQYF; DNA: TGTGCCAGCAGTGTCTTAACAGCATTCAAAGAACGCACAGATACGCAGTATTTT
V: TRBV7-8; size: NA; J: TRBJ1-5; D: NA; CDR3: CASSLVGQPQHF; DNA: TGTGCCAGCAGCTTAGTCGGTCAGCCCCAGCATTTT
V: TRBV9; size: NA; J: TRBJ2-1; D: NA; CDR3: CASSVDGTDYNEQFF; DNA: TGTGCCAGCAGCGTAGACGGCACAGATTACAATGAGCAGTTCTTC
V: TRBV19; size: NA; J: TRBJ2-7; D: NA; CDR3: CASSSLLGDSEQYF; DNA: TGTGCCAGTAGCTCCCTCCTAGGGGACTCGGAGCAGTACTTC
V: TRBV7-2; size: NA; J: TRBJ1-1; D: NA; CDR3: CASSLQENTEAFF; DNA: TGTGCCAGCAGCTTACAGGAGAACACTGAAGCTTTCTTT